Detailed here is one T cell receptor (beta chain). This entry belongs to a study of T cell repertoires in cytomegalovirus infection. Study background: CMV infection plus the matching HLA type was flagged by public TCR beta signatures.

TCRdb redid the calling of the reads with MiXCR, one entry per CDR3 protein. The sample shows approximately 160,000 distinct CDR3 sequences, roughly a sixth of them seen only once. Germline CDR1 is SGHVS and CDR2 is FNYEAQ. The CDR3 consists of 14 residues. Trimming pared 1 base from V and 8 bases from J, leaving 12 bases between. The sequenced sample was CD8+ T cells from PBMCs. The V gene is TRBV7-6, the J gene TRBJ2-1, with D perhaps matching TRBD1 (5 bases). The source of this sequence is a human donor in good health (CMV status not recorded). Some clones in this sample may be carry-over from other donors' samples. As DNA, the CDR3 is TGTGCCAGCAGCTTAGAAGCCAGGGTCGATGAGCAGTTCTTC. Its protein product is CASSLEARVDEQFF.